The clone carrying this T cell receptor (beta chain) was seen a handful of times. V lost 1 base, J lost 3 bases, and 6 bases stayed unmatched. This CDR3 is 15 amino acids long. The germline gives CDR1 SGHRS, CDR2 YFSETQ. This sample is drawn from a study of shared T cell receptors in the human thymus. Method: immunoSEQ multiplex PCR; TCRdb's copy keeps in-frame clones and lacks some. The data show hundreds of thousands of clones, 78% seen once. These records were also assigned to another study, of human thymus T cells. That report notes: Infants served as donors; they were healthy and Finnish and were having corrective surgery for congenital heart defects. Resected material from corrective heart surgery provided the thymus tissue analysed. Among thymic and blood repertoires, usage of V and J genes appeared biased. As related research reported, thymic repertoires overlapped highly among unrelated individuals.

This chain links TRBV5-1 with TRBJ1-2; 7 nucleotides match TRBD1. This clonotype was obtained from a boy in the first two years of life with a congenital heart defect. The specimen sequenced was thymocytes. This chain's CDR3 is CASSLSRDSYYGYTF. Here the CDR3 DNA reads TGCGCCAGCAGCTTGTCCCGGGACAGCTACTATGGCTACACCTTC.